Below, 21 T cell receptor beta chains from the same sample are listed, as sequenced in a study of shared clonotypes between healthy human individuals. The table came from immunoSEQ multiplex PCR; TCRdb's copy has only in-frame clones and leaves some out. There are 2 million to 2.5 million clones in the sample; nearly 97% occur only once, and about 0.13% lies in the top ten. The source material was naive CD4+ T cells sorted from blood. Described subset: CD45RA+ positively selected. These receptors originate from a man younger than 35 in good health.

The chain has TRBV2 and TRBJ1-5; possible D gene TRBD1, 6 bases. Germline V CDR1 and CDR2: SNHLY, FYNNEI. V lost 6 bases and J lost 7, with 16 bases in between. This CDR3 has 14 residues. CDR3 protein: CASRVNRAEQPQHF. The CDR3 nucleotides are TGTGCCAGCAGGGTTAACAGGGCCGAGCAGCCCCAGCATTTT.

A note on this clone: The identical CDR3 is also encoded by other nucleotide sequences in the sample. V is TRBV5-1 and J is TRBJ2-7; possibly TRBD1 for D (5 bases). CDR1 and CDR2 from the germline V gene are SGHRS and YFSETQ. V lost 0 bases and J 0 bases, leaving 7 bases between the germline ends. There are 14 residues in the CDR3. CDR3 nucleotide sequence: TGCGCCAGCAGCTTGGCAGGGAACTCCTACGAGCAGTACTTC. This codes for CASSLAGNSYEQYF.

The chain recombines TRBV10-1 with TRBJ2-2; D gene ambiguous. Germline values: CDR1 WNHNN, CDR2 SYGVQD (reference sequence). With 6 bases removed from V and 0 bases from J, the gap between germline ends came to 5 bases. The CDR3 extends over 13 amino acids. CDR3 residues: CASRDANTGELFF. The CDR3, as DNA: TGCGCCAGCAGAGACGCGAACACCGGGGAGCTGTTTTTT.

The chain has TRBV5-8 and TRBJ1-2; D unresolved. The CDR3 runs 14 residues. CDR1 and CDR2 from the germline V gene are SGHTS and YDEGEE. V was shortened by 4 bases and J by 8 bases, with 18 bases between the two germline ends. In nucleotides, the CDR3 is TGTGCCAGCAGCCGAGGTCGGACCGGAGGAGGCTACACCTTC. Its translation: CASSRGRTGGGYTF.

The chain combines TRBV5-6 with TRBJ1-3; D is unresolved. The CDR3 contains 15 residues. V was trimmed by 4 bases and J by 2 bases, leaving 13 bases between them. CDR1 and CDR2 (germline): SGHDT, YYEEEE. CDR3 nucleotides: TGTGCCAGCAGCAGGCCCTCTAGCCCTGGAAACACCATATATTTT. Its translation: CASSRPSSPGNTIYF.

The chain combines TRBV4-1 with TRBJ2-3; perhaps TRBD2 as D (7 bases). V was trimmed by 7 bases and J by 2 bases, leaving 19 bases between them. The V gene's germline CDR1 is MGHRA and CDR2 YSYEKL. The CDR3 sequence is 16 residues long. The CDR3 DNA reads as TGCGCCAGCAAAAAGGGCCCGGGGGGCAACACAGATACGCAGTATTTT. Amino acid sequence: CASKKGPGGNTDTQYF.

This clone was found once. The chain couples TRBV7-2 to TRBJ2-7; a possible D gene is TRBD1 (6 bases). The CDR3 extends over 15 amino acids. Germline V gene data show CDR1 as SGHTA and CDR2 as FQGNSA. V lost 1 base and J lost 3, with 13 bases in between. CDR3 residues: CASSLDAGAGYEQYF. Written as DNA, the CDR3 is TGTGCCAGCAGCTTAGATGCAGGGGCCGGCTACGAGCAGTACTTC. The variable domain in full, completed from reference TRBV7-2 and TRBJ2-7, reads GAGVSQSPSNKVTEKGKDVELRCDPISGHTALYWYRQSLGQGLEFLIYFQGNSAPDKSGLPSDRFSAERTGGSVSTLTIQRTQQEDSAVYLCASSLDAGAGYEQYFGPGTRLTVT.

This clone has a single count. The chain links TRBV12-5 to TRBJ1-5, with 11 positions matching TRBD1. Trimming cost V 4 bases and J 7 bases; bases outside gene matches: 15. This CDR3 contains 18 residues. CDR1 LGHNT and CDR2 FRNRAP come from the germline V gene. The CDR3 protein is CASGSHKGGTGGGQPQHF. Written as DNA, the CDR3 is TGTGCTAGTGGTTCCCATAAAGGCGGGACAGGGGGAGGCCAGCCCCAGCATTTT.

This chain joins TRBV18 and TRBJ1-1, with 9 nucleotides matching TRBD1. V lost 2 bases and J lost 12; bases outside the gene matches: 7. Germline CDR1 is KGHSH and CDR2 is LQKENI. This CDR3 contains 13 residues. In DNA form, the CDR3 reads TGTGCCAGCTCACCAGGGACAGGGATTACGCCTTTCTTT. This translates into CASSPGTGITPFF.

The chain has TRBV9 and TRBJ1-5; 12 positions match TRBD1. The germline gives CDR1 SGDLS, CDR2 YYNGEE. This CDR3 has 15 residues. V trimming: 4 bases; J trimming: 7 bases; junction bases outside the gene matches: 6. The CDR3 loop is CASSPGTGGYQPQHF. The CDR3 bases are TGTGCCAGCAGCCCTGGGACAGGGGGCTACCAGCCCCAGCATTTT.

In DNA, the CDR3 is TGTGCCAGCAGCCTACAGGGCAAGGAGCAGTTCTTC. This gives the protein CASSLQGKEQFF. The chain carries TRBV5-6 and TRBJ2-1; D is perhaps TRBD1 (6 bases). The CDR3 runs 12 residues. CDR1 SGHDT and CDR2 YYEEEE come from the germline V gene. V was pared by 4 bases and J by 10 bases, with 12 bases between.

This clone appeared a few times. This chain connects TRBV4-2 to TRBJ1-1; 7 bases agree with TRBD1. From germline, CDR1 is LGHNA and CDR2 YNFKEQ. V lost 4 bases to trimming and J lost 4 bases; unmatched junction nucleotides: 6. CDR3 length equals 14 residues. CDR3 residues: CASSPQGESTEAFF. CDR3 in DNA: TGTGCCAGCAGCCCCCAGGGGGAAAGCACTGAAGCTTTCTTT.

This clone was found once. This chain uses TRBV28 with TRBJ1-3; weak D call: TRBD1 (6 bases). CDR3 size: 15 residues. Germline CDR1 reads MDHEN; CDR2 reads SYDVKM. The V and J ends lost 5 bases and 4 bases respectively, with 15 bases between them. For the CDR3, the DNA is TGTGCCAGCAGTCCACAGCGGACAGCAGGAAACACCATATATTTT. Amino acids: CASSPQRTAGNTIYF.

This chain connects TRBV6-5 to TRBJ2-7, with 11 bases aligning to TRBD2. With V trimmed by 6 bases and J by 7 bases, 11 bases remained unmatched. The CDR3 is 15 residues long. Per the germline V gene, CDR1 is MNHEY and CDR2 is SVGAGI. For the CDR3, the DNA is TGTGCCAGCAGCCGATGGACTAGCGGGTCGAAGGAGCAGTACTTC. Residues: CASSRWTSGSKEQYF.

This sequence joins TRBV6-4 and TRBJ2-7, with 7 bases lining up with TRBD1. The CDR3 totals 14 residues. Germline lookup yields CDR1 MRHNA and CDR2 SNTAGT. Trimming took 7 bases from V and 2 from J; bases not matched to a gene: 8. The CDR3 reads CASINWDSTYEQYF. In nucleotides, the CDR3 is TGTGCCAGCATTAACTGGGACAGTACCTACGAGCAGTACTTC.

This chain joins TRBV5-4 and TRBJ1-3, with D unclear. Germline V gene data show CDR1 as SGHNT and CDR2 as YYREEE (reference sequence). Trimming pared 0 bases from V and 0 bases from J, leaving 10 bases between. The CDR3 runs 16 residues. CDR3 sequence: CASSLDQEGSGNTIYF. The CDR3 DNA reads as TGTGCCAGCAGCTTGGATCAGGAAGGCTCTGGAAACACCATATATTTT.

This chain connects TRBV7-2 to TRBJ2-1; D tentatively fits TRBD1 or TRBD2 (5 bases each). The germline V gene has CDR1 SGHTA and CDR2 FQGNSA. V lost 6 bases to trimming and J lost 6 bases, with 15 bases between them. The CDR3 loop spans 14 amino acids. The CDR3 bases are TGTGCCAGCAGAGGGGCTTTTCGGGGCAATGAGCAGTTCTTC. This sequence encodes CASRGAFRGNEQFF.

The chain employs TRBV7-9 and TRBJ2-7, with D possibly being TRBD1 (7 bases). CDR3 length equals 14 residues. V was cut by 3 bases and J by 4 bases, with 13 bases left in between. Germline CDR1 and CDR2: SEHNR and FQNEAQ (reference sequence). The CDR3 protein is CASSLEAGGYEQYF. The CDR3 coding sequence is TGTGCCAGCAGCTTGGAAGCAGGGGGGTACGAGCAGTACTTC.

This clone was seen a single time. Other DNA sequences from this sample encode an identical CDR3 as well. CDR3 sequence reads: CSVVAGGETQYF. The DNA for the CDR3 is TGCAGCGTTGTAGCGGGAGGGGAGACCCAGTACTTC. V usage is TRBV29-1 and J usage is TRBJ2-5; 11 positions agree with TRBD2. The ends lost 4 bases at V and 5 bases at J; junction bases unmatched: 0. Germline V gene sequence: CDR1 SQVTM, CDR2 ANQGSEA. The CDR3 runs 12 residues.

The genes are TRBV27 and TRBJ1-1; no clear D. This CDR3 is 15 amino acids long. Germline CDR1 and CDR2: MNHEY and SMNVEV (reference sequence). V lost 5 bases and J 6 bases, leaving 19 bases between the germline ends. CDR3 loop: CASSLSPNTISEAFF. CDR3 DNA sequence: TGTGCCAGCAGTCTCTCTCCAAATACGATCTCTGAAGCTTTCTTT.

V usage is TRBV18 and J usage is TRBJ2-7, with D possibly being TRBD2 (6 bases). The length of the CDR3 is 16 residues. Germline lookup yields CDR1 KGHSH and CDR2 LQKENI. V was shortened by 0 bases and J by 12 bases, with 24 bases between the two germline ends. The CDR3 nucleotides read TGTGCCAGCTCACCACCGAGTGGAAAGGGCGCTAGGGGACTGTACTTC. Its translation is CASSPPSGKGARGLYF. Looking up the rest from reference TRBV18 and TRBJ2-7 gives the full variable domain: NAGVMQNPRHLVRRRGQEARLRCSPMKGHSHVYWYRQLPEEGLKFMVYLQKENIIDESGMPKERFSAEFPKEGPSILRIQQVVRGDSAAYFCASSPPSGKGARGLYFGPGTRLTVT.